The present T cell receptor (beta chain) was sequenced within a study of cytomegalovirus exposure and HLA in healthy donors. Trimming pared 6 bases from V and 7 bases from J, leaving 12 bases between. The CDR3 totals 12 residues. Germline CDR1 and CDR2: LNHDA and SQIVND (reference sequence). PCR amplification relied on 60 Vbeta primers (plus 13 Jbeta primers). Profiling relied on immunoSEQ multiplex PCR, and the TCRdb table lists in-frame clones only, not all of them. The profile shows about 200,000 clones, 70% to 80% of them singletons. Whereas donors were nominally healthy upon sampling, unrecorded immune exposures were probable.

The gene calls are TRBV19 and TRBJ1-2; perhaps TRBD1 as D (6 bases). Material: PBMCs. The sequence was collected from a woman aged 25-40 years in good health and CMV-seropositive. CDR3 nucleotide sequence: TGTGCCAGTAGCTTCGGACAGATTGGCTACACCTTC. Translated: CASSFGQIGYTF.